This T cell receptor (beta chain) derives from a study of beta chain features in type 1 diabetes (dated by TCRdb to the late 2010s). Describing the broader study: No differences in mean age, gender distribution, total cell number or subset yield were found between patients and healthy donors. A total of 100 million to 110 million sorted cells were examined across all samples, and a strong correlation was observed between cell number per subset and RNA yield. The study compared TCRB repertoires of sorted circulating CD4+ T cell subsets between recently diagnosed type 1 diabetes patients and matched healthy donors. Regulatory and stem cell-like memory subsets were isolated from only 8 patients and roughly 8 healthy donors, whereas naive and central memory subsets came from all 30 or so donors.

V is shortened by 1 base, J by 7 bases, and the region joining them spans 14 bases. Its CDR3 holds 14 amino acids, cysteine through phenylalanine. Just the 42-base CDR3 DNA is kept, in frame starting at base 1. CDR1 and CDR2 (SEHNR, FQNEAQ) derive from the germline V gene (reference sequence). This clone showed up just a few times. Its specific antigen is unknown. The input lacks base qualities; no much larger clone sits a single base away. Summary of the overall study and its limitations: Shorter templates might be favored by PCR, yet because patient and control samples were amplified and corrected together, any such skew would affect both groups equally. In all four CD4+ subsets, TCRB CDR3 length was moderately but significantly shorter in type 1 diabetes patients. Naive, central memory and regulatory TCRB repertoires appeared to be more alike among patients than among healthy donors. Because the HLA sub-analyses included only small numbers of individuals, any influence of HLA type on TCRB rearrangement was left unresolved. Patients with type 1 diabetes made fewer insertions and deleted more nucleotides at VDJ recombination sites, implying thymic rearrangement abnormalities. Sequencing cDNA rather than genomic DNA could over-represent highly expressing activated cells, although activation and CD3 levels did not differ between groups.

The entire isolated RNA was reverse transcribed using the High Capacity cDNA Reverse Transcription Kit, and thus expressed TCRB transcripts were sequenced. Naive, central memory and regulatory T cell samples underwent deep immunoSEQ sequencing, averaging about 3.5 million total reads per sample. Sorted cells were lysed in RLT buffer, and RNA was extracted using DNase-treated RNeasy Micro or Mini kits according to cell number. Each cell subset was processed separately to prevent cross-contamination, with patient and healthy donor samples processed together. The immunoSEQ multiplex PCR was used to amplify TCRB sequences from cDNA, generating 87-bp fragments that spanned the CDR3 region. The amplicons were sequenced using the Illumina HiSeq platform. Turning to the authors' computational methods: PCR bias was computationally corrected using synthetic template baselines, reads within Hamming distance 2 were collapsed, and singletons that could not be merged were discarded. By aligning reads against IMGT, V, D and J genes, CDR3 length, and insertions or deletions at six rearrangement sites were assigned. Within each subset, clonotype counts were normalized to the number of sorted cells before true diversity and Gini coefficients were calculated with the tcR R package. The overlap coefficient, calculated on TCRB nucleotide sequences, was used to measure repertoire sharing. This is the immuneACCESS table as TCRdb keeps it, with only in-frame sequences that have V and J called. A part of the clones is gone; compared with another copy, unresolved V genes explain less than half, and the rest is unexplained. Clone size and the V and J calls come from that table; the DNA yielded D and trimming. This sample holds under 200,000 clones; 10% were observed only once. The ten largest make up more than 0.4% of the sample.

A single peripheral blood draw of about 116 mL on average was collected from each donor into heparinised tubes. A BD FACSAria II was used to sort naive, central memory, regulatory and stem cell-like memory CD4+ T cells with a panel that included CD45RO, CCR7, CD25, CD127, CD95 and CD27. All sorted populations exceeded 95% purity. Right away, PBMCs were isolated by Lymphoprep density gradient centrifugation and were stained directly, with no culture step. Samples were stained and sorted in pairs, with one healthy donor and one patient per experiment, so that batch effects were minimized. The source material was central memory CD4+ T cells from blood. Recombination joined TRBV7-9 with TRBJ2-7, with a weak D call of TRBD1 (6 bases match). The receptor comes from a man aged 25 to 45 with type 1 diabetes. The DNA reads TGTGCCAGCAGCTTAGGGGACATGGCTAGGGAGCAGTACTTC. Its coded protein is CASSLGDMAREQYF.